These 24 T cell receptor beta chains came from one sample sequenced in a study of regulatory T cells in long-lasting Graves disease. Noted time point: newly diagnosed GD, antithyroid drugs for less than 3 months. With RNA extracted from PBMCs as input, the TCR library was made. Arm-PCR of CDR3 regions and iRepertoire HTBI primers were the basis on which TCR beta libraries were built. In TCRdb, the multiplex PCR reads were re-called with MiXCR into one record per CDR3 protein. Of roughly 410,000 distinct CDR3 sequences listed, about 15% are singletons. The data also belong to a second study, concerning T cells in Graves' hyperthyroidism and ophthalmopathy.

The sequences come from peripheral blood mononuclear cells (PBMCs), collected at new diagnosis, from a patient treated with antithyroid drugs. These receptors were collected from a woman aged 40-49 years with Graves disease.

V and J are TRBV18 and TRBJ1-4; the match to TRBD1 covers 10 bases. Looked up from germline, CDR1 is KGHSH and CDR2 is LQKENI. V lost 2 bases and J lost 8; bases outside the gene matches: 14. The CDR3 consists of 18 residues. The CDR3 here is CASSPGYGKGQGKEKLFF. CDR3 nucleotides: TGTGCCAGCTCACCAGGATACGGAAAGGGACAGGGGAAAGAAAAACTGTTTTTT.

The gene calls are TRBV7-9 and TRBJ1-1; D is unresolved. Germline V gene data show CDR1 as SEHNR and CDR2 as FQNEAQ (reference sequence). The CDR3 covers 14 residues. V was clipped by 3 bases and J by 1 base, with 9 bases between them. CDR3 in amino acids: CASSFGTANTEAFF. CDR3 sequence (DNA): TGTGCCAGCAGCTTCGGTACGGCGAACACTGAAGCTTTCTTT.

This clonotype appeared a few times. The gene calls are TRBV19 and TRBJ1-5, with D uncertain. The CDR3 runs 15 residues. Germline-derived CDR1 and CDR2 are LNHDA and SQIVND (reference sequence). The V gene lost 1 base and the J gene lost 2 bases, with 9 bases spanning the gap. The DNA of the CDR3 is TGTGCCAGTAGTATAGGGGGAAAGGGCAATCAGCCCCAGCATTTT. Translation gives CASSIGGKGNQPQHF.

The V gene is TRBV6-2 or TRBV6-3, the J gene TRBJ1-5; the D gene is possibly TRBD1 (5 bases). CDR1 is MNHEY and CDR2 is SVGEGT in the germline V gene. The V end was cut by 8 bases, the J end by 6 bases, with 14 bases between. The CDR3 consists of 13 residues. Written as DNA, the CDR3 is TGTGCCAGCTGGGACCCGGTGGGTCAGCCCCAGCATTTT. It is translated as CASWDPVGQPQHF.

This clonotype has a count of ten or more. The rearrangement links TRBV12-3 or TRBV12-4 to TRBJ2-3, with TRBD1 matching 9 bases. This CDR3 is 16 amino acids long. Trimming cost V 5 bases and J 5 bases; bases outside gene matches: 11. The CDR3 sequence is CASSPYRGRMGDTQYF. The DNA of the CDR3 is TGTGCCAGCAGTCCCTACAGGGGGCGGATGGGAGATACGCAGTATTTT.

There are many counts of this clonotype. V is TRBV6-5 and J is TRBJ2-3; D is unresolved. This CDR3 region has 13 residues. V lost 0 bases to trimming and J lost 6 bases, with 7 bases between them. From germline, CDR1 is MNHEY and CDR2 SVGAGI. As DNA, the CDR3 is TGTGCCAGCAGTTACTCGACTGGGGATACGCAGTATTTT. Translation: CASSYSTGDTQYF.

In the case of this clonotype: At one end the junction does not follow the germline gene, possibly because of a read error. The chain couples TRBV20-1 to TRBJ2-2; D assignment may be TRBD1 or TRBD2 (5 bases each). The CDR3 loop spans 13 amino acids. CDR1 DFQATT and CDR2 SNEGSKA come from the germline V gene (reference sequence). The CDR3 protein is CSATRGGTGELCF. CDR3 nucleotides: TGCAGCGCTACAAGGGGCGGCACCGGGGAGCTGTGTTTT.

The chain is built from TRBV10-3 and TRBJ1-5; TRBD1 agrees at 8 bases. CDR3 length: 16 residues. CDR1 is ENHRY, CDR2 SYGVKD, per germline. V lost 3 bases and J lost 9; bases outside the gene matches: 13. CDR3 loop: CAISDRGQQGGPPQHF. DNA for the CDR3: TGTGCCATCAGTGACAGGGGGCAACAGGGGGGTCCGCCCCAGCATTTT.

At least ten counts were recorded for this clonotype. The chain couples TRBV7-9 to TRBJ2-2; no clear D gene. Deletions cut 2 bases from V and 8 bases from J, with 12 bases between. This CDR3 contains 14 residues. Germline CDR1 reads SEHNR; CDR2 reads FQNEAQ (reference sequence). The CDR3: CASSLHNGPGELFF. The CDR3, as DNA: TGTGCCAGCAGCTTACATAATGGTCCAGGGGAGCTGTTTTTT.

This clonotype came up many times. This sequence joins TRBV11-2 and TRBJ1-4, with 9 bases matching TRBD1. The V gene end was trimmed by 4 bases and the J gene end by 4 bases; junction bases not matched to a gene: 10. The CDR3 length is 17 residues. From germline, CDR1 is SGHAT and CDR2 FQNNGV. In nucleotides, the CDR3 is TGTGCCAGCAGCTATTGGACCTTGGACAGGGGTAATGAAAAACTGTTTTTT. It yields the protein CASSYWTLDRGNEKLFF.

The genes are TRBV11-3 and TRBJ2-7, with D hard to call. The CDR3 loop spans 13 amino acids. Per the germline V gene, CDR1 is SGHNT and CDR2 is YENEEA. Deletions cut 3 bases from V and 6 bases from J, with 12 bases between. CDR3 sequence reads: CASSLATRSEQYF. CDR3 nucleotide sequence: TGTGCCAGCAGCTTGGCGACAAGGAGCGAGCAGTACTTC.

The rearrangement links TRBV4-3 to TRBJ1-1; D gene unclear. Germline V CDR1 and CDR2: LGHNA, YSLEER. The CDR3 has 16 amino acids. Trimming removed 1 base at V and 2 bases at J, with 14 bases between. The chain's CDR3 is CASSQGRGVTNTEAFF. CDR3 DNA: TGCGCCAGCAGCCAAGGGAGAGGAGTCACTAACACTGAAGCTTTCTTT.

This clonotype was seen repeatedly, ten times or more. This sequence joins TRBV18 and TRBJ2-7; the D gene is possibly TRBD2 (6 bases). The CDR3 extends over 14 amino acids. Looked up from germline, CDR1 is KGHSH and CDR2 is LQKENI. The V end was cut by 3 bases, the J end by 6 bases, with 15 bases between. This CDR3 is CASSPNQGGIEQYF. The CDR3 DNA follows: TGTGCCAGCTCACCTAACCAGGGAGGTATCGAGCAGTACTTC.

This clonotype came up many times. This chain joins TRBV11-2 and TRBJ2-2; 7 bases agree with TRBD2. Trimming cost V 6 bases and J 4 bases; bases outside gene matches: 14. CDR3 length: 17 amino acids. The germline V gene encodes CDR1 SGHAT and CDR2 FQNNGV. CDR3 loop: CASRPLRGRAGTGELFF. In DNA form, the CDR3 reads TGTGCCAGCAGGCCTCTCAGAGGGAGGGCCGGCACCGGGGAGCTGTTTTTT.

This clonotype has just a few counts. The CDR3 DNA reads TGTGCCAGCACCTCCTCACTAGCGCCTCACAATGAGCAGTTCTTC. It translates to CASTSSLAPHNEQFF. The chain combines TRBV28 with TRBJ2-1; TRBD2 matches 7 bases. V shed 7 bases, J shed 5 bases, and the junction held 11 bases outside the gene matches. This CDR3 is 15 amino acids long. Germline V CDR1 and CDR2: MDHEN, SYDVKM.

A remark on this clonotype: The likely explanation is a read error, given a far larger clone one base away. J is TRBJ2-2 and V is TRBV10-2; possibly TRBD1 for D (5 bases). CDR3 length: 15 amino acids. Germline CDR1 WSHSY, CDR2 SAAADI. Here the CDR3 DNA reads TGTGCCAGCAGTGAAGGGGCGGCCGACACCGGGGAGCTGTTTTTT. It is translated as CASSEGAADTGELFF.

This clonotype was observed at least ten times. J is TRBJ2-1 and V is TRBV28; no clear D gene. This CDR3 spans 13 amino acids. V was shortened by 4 bases and J by 5 bases, with 9 bases between the two germline ends. CDR1 is MDHEN, CDR2 SYDVKM, per germline. The chain's CDR3 is CASSSGQNNEQFF. CDR3 in DNA: TGTGCCAGCAGTTCGGGTCAAAACAATGAGCAGTTCTTC.

The CDR3 DNA follows: TGTGCCAGCAGCTGGGGACAGGGTAAAACTGAAGCTTTCTTT. Amino acid sequence: CASSWGQGKTEAFF. The rearrangement uses TRBV7-9 and TRBJ1-1, with 9 bases matching TRBD1. The CDR3 covers 14 residues. Germline values: CDR1 SEHNR, CDR2 FQNEAQ (reference sequence). The trim removed 4 bases at V and 5 bases at J, leaving 5 bases unmatched.

The CDR3 region has the DNA TGTGCCAGCTCACCATTGGAAGAGGTCCTGTACAATGAGCAGTTCTTC. Its translation: CASSPLEEVLYNEQFF. The chain links TRBV18 to TRBJ2-1; unclear D gene. The V gene's germline CDR1 is KGHSH and CDR2 LQKENI. V lost 2 bases and J 4 bases, leaving 15 bases between the germline ends. This CDR3 comprises 16 residues. The full variable domain, in which reference TRBV18 and TRBJ2-1 provide the parts outside the CDR3, is NAGVMQNPRHLVRRRGQEARLRCSPMKGHSHVYWYRQLPEEGLKFMVYLQKENIIDESGMPKERFSAEFPKEGPSILRIQQVVRGDSAAYFCASSPLEEVLYNEQFFGPGTRLTVL.

This clonotype appeared many times. V gene TRBV6-1 combines with J gene TRBJ1-4, with 9 bases aligning to TRBD1. The germline gives CDR1 MNHNS, CDR2 SASEGT. The CDR3 has 14 residues. The J segment lost 7 bases and the V segment lost 5 bases, leaving 5 bases of the junction unmatched. The CDR3 nucleotides are TGTGCCAGCAGTCGGGACAGGGATGGTGAAAAACTGTTTTTT. It translates to CASSRDRDGEKLFF.

Here the CDR3 reads CASSFRASNIAYYGYTF. In nucleotides, the CDR3 is TGTGCCAGCAGCTTCAGGGCTTCTAACATAGCCTACTATGGCTACACCTTC. The rearrangement joins TRBV5-5 to TRBJ1-2, with D possibly being TRBD1 (5 bases). V was clipped by 2 bases and J by 3 bases, with 20 bases between them. This CDR3 has 17 amino acids. CDR1 and CDR2 from the germline V gene are SGHKS and YYEKEE (reference sequence).

This clonotype has ten or more counts. The J gene is TRBJ2-3, the V gene TRBV29-1; D is possibly TRBD1 (6 bases). Trimming left V 8 bases short and J 2 bases short, with 26 bases between. Germline assignment: CDR1 SQVTM and CDR2 ANQGSEA. This CDR3 has 17 amino acids. DNA for the CDR3: TGCAGCATAAGGGAAGCCGTGGGGACAACTATCACAGATACGCAGTATTTT. It encodes CSIREAVGTTITDTQYF.

This clonotype showed up many times. The chain recombines TRBV2 with TRBJ2-3; D call uncertain. This CDR3 is built from 11 residues. CDR1 SNHLY and CDR2 FYNNEI come from the germline V gene. Between the trimmed V and J ends, which lost 10 bases and 4 bases, there was a span of 9 bases. The CDR3 coding sequence is TGTGCCACCGCATTGGCAGATACGCAGTATTTT. Residues: CATALADTQYF.

At least ten counts were recorded for this clonotype. This sequence joins TRBV7-3 and TRBJ2-5, with D perhaps given as TRBD1 or TRBD2 (6 bases each). Trimming cost V 5 bases and J 1 base, with 14 bases left between them. The CDR3 is 15 residues long. Germline CDR1 and CDR2: SGHTA and FQGTGA. The CDR3 loop is CASSQGGRPQETQYF. In nucleotides, the CDR3 is TGTGCCAGCAGCCAAGGGGGGCGCCCCCAAGAGACCCAGTACTTC.